The 11 T cell receptor beta chains in this list originate from one sample, sequenced in a study of T cell responses to AZD1222 COVID-19 vaccine. TCRdb keeps only in-frame clones here, not all; method: immunoSEQ multiplex PCR. The data show fewer than 150,000 clones, 80% to 90% seen once. This specimen consisted of peripheral blood, obtained on day 0 of AZD1222 vaccination. The receptors originated from an adult in good health.

The V call is TRBV21-1, the J call TRBJ2-3; TRBD2, the D gene given by the table, was not confirmed from the DNA. TRBV21-1 is a pseudogene segment. The CDR3 loop spans 15 amino acids. CDR3 coding DNA: TGTGCCAGCAGCAAGGCGGGACTAGCGGCGTTTACGCAGTATTTT. Its protein is CASSKAGLAAFTQYF.

The rearrangement links TRBV27 to TRBJ2-7; D is perhaps TRBD2 (6 bases). From germline, CDR1 is MNHEY and CDR2 SMNVEV (reference sequence). V gave up 0 bases and J gave up 3 bases, with 9 bases separating them. The CDR3 runs 14 residues. CDR3 region: CASSLSGGLYEQYF. The CDR3 DNA reads TGTGCCAGCAGTTTATCGGGGGGACTCTACGAGCAGTACTTC.

The chain recombines TRBV6-5 with TRBJ1-5; D uncertain. This CDR3 has 12 amino acids. Germline values: CDR1 MNHEY, CDR2 SVGAGI. Trimming shortened V by 2 bases and J by 6 bases, and 5 bases separated the two germline ends. The CDR3 nucleotides are TGTGCCAGCAGTTACATCGGTCAGCCCCAGCATTTT. It specifies CASSYIGQPQHF.

This chain uses TRBV4-2 with TRBJ2-5; D is unclear. V was cut by 2 bases and J by 4 bases, with 2 bases left in between. CDR3 length: 11 residues. Per germline, CDR1 LGHNA and CDR2 YNFKEQ. Here the CDR3 DNA reads TGTGCCAGCAGCCAATCAGAGACCCAGTACTTC. Its protein product is CASSQSETQYF.

The chain's CDR3 is CASSEAGVTGELFF. The DNA for the CDR3 is TGTGCCAGCAGTGAGGCGGGAGTGACCGGGGAGCTGTTTTTT. The J gene is TRBJ2-2, the V gene TRBV25-1; 7 bases agree with TRBD2. CDR1 is MGHDK, CDR2 SYGVNS, per germline. Unmatched junction bases numbered 3, after V lost 3 bases and J lost 5 bases. CDR3 length: 14 amino acids.

This clone has only one observation. This chain joins TRBV30 and TRBJ2-1; TRBD2 is a possible D gene (6 bases). CDR3 length equals 13 residues. V was shortened by 1 base and J by 13 bases, with 17 bases between the two germline ends. Germline values: CDR1 GTSNPN, CDR2 SVGIG (reference sequence). The CDR3 DNA reads as TGTGCCTGGAGTGCGGGGGTCGAGTCTAGTCAGTTCTTC. Protein sequence: CAWSAGVESSQFF.

V usage is TRBV6-5 and J usage is TRBJ1-4; 7 bases agree with TRBD1. CDR1 and CDR2 from the germline V gene are MNHEY and SVGAGI. The V segment lost 2 bases and the J segment 1 base; nucleotides outside the gene matches: 4. The CDR3 extends over 16 amino acids. In DNA, the CDR3 is TGTGCCAGCAGTTACCGACAGGGAGGAACTAATGAAAAACTGTTTTTT. It is translated as CASSYRQGGTNEKLFF.

The rearrangement uses TRBV5-1 and TRBJ2-5, with TRBD1 matching over 8 bases. The germline V gene has CDR1 SGHRS and CDR2 YFSETQ. Unmatched junction bases numbered 8, after V lost 9 bases and J lost 4 bases. The CDR3 totals 13 residues. In DNA, the CDR3 is TGCGCCACCTCGACAGGGGCGTCAGAGACCCAGTACTTC. This gives the protein CATSTGASETQYF.

The V gene is TRBV28, the J gene TRBJ1-4; D call uncertain. CDR1 and CDR2 from the germline V gene are MDHEN and SYDVKM. The V end was cut by 4 bases, the J end by 0 bases, with 9 bases between. The CDR3 consists of 15 residues. CDR3 coding DNA: TGTGCCAGCAGTTCTCGACCCTCAACTAATGAAAAACTGTTTTTT. As protein: CASSSRPSTNEKLFF.

The V gene is TRBV12-5, the J gene TRBJ1-2, with a possible D match to TRBD1 (6 bases). Germline V CDR1 and CDR2: LGHNT, FRNRAP. The CDR3 is made up of 16 amino acids. Trimming took off 0 bases at V and 8 bases at J, with 19 bases between the two ends. In DNA, the CDR3 is TGTGCTAGTGGTTTGGTCGGGGGGGGGCGGGAGTACGGCTACACCTTC. Its protein is CASGLVGGGREYGYTF.

In nucleotides, the CDR3 is TGTGCCAGCAGCGAGGGGACAGGGGGCGGCTATGGCTACACCTTC. Residues: CASSEGTGGGYGYTF. This sequence joins TRBV9 and TRBJ1-2, with 12 bases lining up with TRBD1. Losses at the gene ends were 3 bases for V and 4 bases for J; bases not matched to a gene: 4. CDR1 and CDR2 from the germline V gene are SGDLS and YYNGEE. This CDR3 is built from 15 residues. Full variable domain (remainder filled in from reference TRBV9 and TRBJ1-2): DSGVTQTPKHLITATGQRVTLRCSPRSGDLSVYWYQQSLDQGLQFLIQYYNGEERAKGNILERFSAQQFPDLHSELNLSSLELGDSALYFCASSEGTGGGYGYTFGSGTRLTVV.